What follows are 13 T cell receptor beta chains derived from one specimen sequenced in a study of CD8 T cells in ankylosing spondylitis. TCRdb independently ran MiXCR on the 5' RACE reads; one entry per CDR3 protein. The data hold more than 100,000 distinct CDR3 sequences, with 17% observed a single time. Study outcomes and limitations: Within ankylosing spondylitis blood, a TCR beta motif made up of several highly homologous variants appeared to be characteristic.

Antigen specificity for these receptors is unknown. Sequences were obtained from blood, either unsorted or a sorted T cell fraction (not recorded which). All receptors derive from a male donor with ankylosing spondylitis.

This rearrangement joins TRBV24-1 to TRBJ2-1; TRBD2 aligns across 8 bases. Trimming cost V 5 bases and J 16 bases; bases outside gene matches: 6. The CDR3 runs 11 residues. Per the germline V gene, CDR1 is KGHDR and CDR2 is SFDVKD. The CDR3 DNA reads TGTGCCACCAGTGCCAGCGGGAGTACTTTCTTC. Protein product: CATSASGSTFF.

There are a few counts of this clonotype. In nucleotides, the CDR3 is TGTGCCAGCTCACCTACCGGAGGGTACAATCAGCCCCAGCATTTT. It specifies CASSPTGGYNQPQHF. The genes are TRBV18 and TRBJ1-5; no firm D call. Germline V lookup: CDR1 KGHSH, CDR2 LQKENI. The CDR3 is made up of 15 amino acids. Trimming removed 3 bases at V and 3 bases at J, with 12 bases between.

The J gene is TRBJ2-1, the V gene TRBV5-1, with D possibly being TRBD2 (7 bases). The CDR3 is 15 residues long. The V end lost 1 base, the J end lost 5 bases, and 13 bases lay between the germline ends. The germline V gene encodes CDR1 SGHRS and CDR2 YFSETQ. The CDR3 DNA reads TGCGCCAGCAGCTTGACGGGGGGCGTAAACAATGAGCAGTTCTTC. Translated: CASSLTGGVNNEQFF.

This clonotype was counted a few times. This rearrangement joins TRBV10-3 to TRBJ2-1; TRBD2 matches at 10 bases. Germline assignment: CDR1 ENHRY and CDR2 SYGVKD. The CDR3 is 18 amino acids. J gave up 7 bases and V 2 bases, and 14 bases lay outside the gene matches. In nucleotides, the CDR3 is TGTGCCATCAGTGAGCCAGAGCGGGAGGGCCCGAGGGGGAATGAGCAGTTCTTC. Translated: CAISEPEREGPRGNEQFF.

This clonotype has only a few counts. The CDR3 bases are TGCAGTGCTAGAGATTTAGGCTACAACTACGAGCAGTACTTC. Translating gives CSARDLGYNYEQYF. This sequence joins TRBV20-1 and TRBJ2-7; D not certain. Germline-derived CDR1 and CDR2 are DFQATT and SNEGSKA (reference sequence). The CDR3 consists of 14 residues. V was trimmed by 0 bases and J by 3 bases, leaving 12 bases between them.

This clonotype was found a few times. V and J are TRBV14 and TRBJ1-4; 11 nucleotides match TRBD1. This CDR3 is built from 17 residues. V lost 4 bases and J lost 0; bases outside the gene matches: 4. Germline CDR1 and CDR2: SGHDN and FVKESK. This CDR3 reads CASSPDRGQSTNEKLFF. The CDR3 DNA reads TGTGCCAGCAGCCCGGACAGGGGGCAATCAACTAATGAAAAACTGTTTTTT.

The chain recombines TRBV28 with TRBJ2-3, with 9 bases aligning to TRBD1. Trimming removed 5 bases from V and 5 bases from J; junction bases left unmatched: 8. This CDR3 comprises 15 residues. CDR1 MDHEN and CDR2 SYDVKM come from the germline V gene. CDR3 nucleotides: TGTGCCAGCAGTCCCTTGGGACAGGGCATAGATACGCAGTATTTT. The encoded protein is CASSPLGQGIDTQYF. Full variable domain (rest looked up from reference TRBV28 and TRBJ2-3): DVKVTQSSRYLVKRTGEKVFLECVQDMDHENMFWYRQDPGLGLRLIYFSYDVKMKEKGDIPEGYSVSREKKERFSLILESASTNQTSMYLCASSPLGQGIDTQYFGPGTRLTVL.

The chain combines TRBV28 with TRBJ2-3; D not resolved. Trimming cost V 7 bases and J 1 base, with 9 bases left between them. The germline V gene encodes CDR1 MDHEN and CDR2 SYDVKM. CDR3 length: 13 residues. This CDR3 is CASNFMGTDTQYF. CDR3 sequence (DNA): TGTGCCAGCAACTTCATGGGCACAGATACGCAGTATTTT.

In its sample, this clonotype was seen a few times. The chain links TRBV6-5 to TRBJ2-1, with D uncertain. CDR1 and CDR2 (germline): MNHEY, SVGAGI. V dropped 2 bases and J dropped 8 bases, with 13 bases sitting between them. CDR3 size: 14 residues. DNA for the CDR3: TGTGCCAGCAGTTACCTACCAGGCCTCGATGAGCAGTTCTTC. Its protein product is CASSYLPGLDEQFF.

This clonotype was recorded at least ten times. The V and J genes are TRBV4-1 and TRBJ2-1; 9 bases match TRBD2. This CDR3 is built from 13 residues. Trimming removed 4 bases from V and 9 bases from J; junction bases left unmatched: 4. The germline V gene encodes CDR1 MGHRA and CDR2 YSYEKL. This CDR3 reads CASSRGTSREQFF. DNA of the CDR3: TGCGCCAGCAGCCGAGGGACTAGCCGTGAGCAGTTCTTC.

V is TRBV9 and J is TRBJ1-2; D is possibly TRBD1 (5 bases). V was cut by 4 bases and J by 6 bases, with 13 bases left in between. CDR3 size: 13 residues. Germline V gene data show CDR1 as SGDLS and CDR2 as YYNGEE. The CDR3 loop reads CASSKGTRDGYTF. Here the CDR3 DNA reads TGTGCCAGCAGCAAAGGGACTCGAGATGGCTACACCTTC.

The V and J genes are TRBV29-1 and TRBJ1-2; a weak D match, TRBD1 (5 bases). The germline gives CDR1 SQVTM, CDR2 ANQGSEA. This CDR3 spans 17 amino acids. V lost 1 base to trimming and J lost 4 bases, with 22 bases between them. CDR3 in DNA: TGCAGCGTTGAAGGCCCTTTCCGACAGCATCAGGGCTATGGCTACACCTTC. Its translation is CSVEGPFRQHQGYGYTF.

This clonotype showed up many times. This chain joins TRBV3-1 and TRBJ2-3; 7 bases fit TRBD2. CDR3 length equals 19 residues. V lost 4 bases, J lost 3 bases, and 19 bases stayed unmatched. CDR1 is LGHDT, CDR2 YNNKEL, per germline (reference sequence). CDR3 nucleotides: TGTGCCAGCAGCCGACAAACGGGTCTAGCGGAACCTGAGACAGATACGCAGTATTTT. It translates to CASSRQTGLAEPETDTQYF.